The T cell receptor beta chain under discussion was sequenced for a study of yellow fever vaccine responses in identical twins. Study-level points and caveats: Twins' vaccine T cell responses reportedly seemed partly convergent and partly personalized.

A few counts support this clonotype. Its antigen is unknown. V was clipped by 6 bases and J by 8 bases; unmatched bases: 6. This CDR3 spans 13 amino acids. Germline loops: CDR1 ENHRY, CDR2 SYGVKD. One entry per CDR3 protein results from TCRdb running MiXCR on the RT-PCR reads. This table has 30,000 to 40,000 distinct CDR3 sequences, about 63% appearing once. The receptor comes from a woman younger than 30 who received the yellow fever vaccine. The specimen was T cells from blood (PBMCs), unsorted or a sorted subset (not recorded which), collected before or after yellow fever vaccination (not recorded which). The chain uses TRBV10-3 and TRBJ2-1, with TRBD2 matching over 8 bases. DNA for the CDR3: TGTGCCATCAGGTCGGGAGGGCCCTATGAGCAGTTCTTC. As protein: CAIRSGGPYEQFF.